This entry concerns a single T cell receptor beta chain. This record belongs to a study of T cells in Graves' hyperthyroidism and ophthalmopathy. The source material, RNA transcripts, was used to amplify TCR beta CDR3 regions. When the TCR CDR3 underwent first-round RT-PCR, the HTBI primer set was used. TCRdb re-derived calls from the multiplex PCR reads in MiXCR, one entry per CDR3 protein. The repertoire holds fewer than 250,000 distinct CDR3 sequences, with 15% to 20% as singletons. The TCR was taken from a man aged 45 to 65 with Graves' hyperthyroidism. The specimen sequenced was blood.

The CDR3 reads CSASWTTDTQYF. The CDR3 bases are TGCAGTGCTAGTTGGACTACAGATACGCAGTATTTT. The chain uses TRBV20-1 and TRBJ2-3; tentatively, D is TRBD2 (5 bases). The CDR3 contains 12 residues. CDR1 is DFQATT, CDR2 SNEGSKA, per germline (reference sequence). V was pared by 3 bases and J by 3 bases, with 7 bases between.